This TCR beta chain was sequenced for a study of shared clonotypes between healthy human individuals. CDR1 SEHNR and CDR2 FQNEAQ come from the germline V gene (reference sequence). The CDR3 runs to 15 residues. V lost 3 bases and J lost 7; bases outside the gene matches: 9. Study findings and constraints: Naive CD4 clonotype sharing across several donors was 4% to 5%.

Terminally differentiated effector memory CD45RA+ cells were left out of the naive CD8 fraction, which was CD45RO-negative and positively selected for CCR7. The table came from immunoSEQ multiplex PCR; TCRdb's copy has only in-frame clones and leaves some out. In the table there are some 800,000 clones, 80% to 95% of which are singletons. This clone was picked up a small number of times. The antigen remains undetermined. This clonotype was obtained from a man aged 25 to 40 in good health. V gene TRBV7-9 combines with J gene TRBJ2-1, with 7 bases fitting TRBD1. Sequenced input: naive CD8+ T cells sorted from blood. CDR3 sequence (DNA): TGTGCCAGCAGCTTCGTGGCAGGGGGTGGGAATGAGCAGTTCTTC. Translation: CASSFVAGGGNEQFF.